This TCR beta chain was captured in a study of blood T cells in healthy people across ages. The CDR3 is 13 residues long. Trimming removed 4 bases from V and 4 bases from J, with 9 bases in between. Per the germline V gene, CDR1 is SGHDT and CDR2 is YYEEEE. The study's findings and limits: Unsorted PBMCs ruled out conclusive naive versus antigen-experienced comparison. It was the long-lived donors that had more naive CD4+ cells and higher diversity than aged donors.

In the case of this clonotype: Antigen: not known. It is likely a read error, because the conserved phenylalanine at the end of the CDR3 is missing.

With a J-beta primer mix and a sample-barcoded 5' primer, a second PCR ran about 7 to 12 cycles. TCRdb ran MiXCR on the 5' RACE reads and lists one entry per CDR3 protein. The sample yields over 600,000 distinct CDR3 sequences, roughly 20% seen once. The sequenced sample consisted of blood. This TCR was sampled from a man between 65 and 85 years old in good health. V is TRBV5-6 and J is TRBJ1-5, with D tentatively TRBD1 (5 bases). CDR3 loop: CASSRGYNQPQHL. The CDR3 region has the DNA TGTGCCAGCAGCCGGGGGTATAATCAGCCCCAGCATCTT.